These 22 T cell receptor beta chains came from one sample sequenced in a study of early T cells in non-severe SARS-CoV-2 infection. TCRdb ran MiXCR on the 5' RACE reads and lists one entry per CDR3 protein. The sample consists of tens of thousands of distinct CDR3 sequences, 20% to 25% of them appearing once. The sample was whole blood, taken at baseline. The receptors originated from an adult who was a healthcare worker with PCR-confirmed SARS-CoV-2 infection or an uninfected control (not recorded which).

In nucleotides, the CDR3 is TGTGCCAGTAGTATGCCCGGGGAGCTGTTTTTT. Its protein is CASSMPGELFF. The rearrangement joins TRBV19 to TRBJ2-2, with D unresolved. V was cut by 3 bases and J by 6 bases, with 2 bases left in between. Germline V lookup: CDR1 LNHDA, CDR2 SQIVND (reference sequence). The CDR3 covers 11 residues.

V usage is TRBV11-2 and J usage is TRBJ2-1, with 11 bases fitting TRBD2. This CDR3 is 15 amino acids long. After removal of 3 bases from V and 8 bases from J, the junction contained 6 bases not matched to a gene. The germline V gene has CDR1 SGHAT and CDR2 FQNNGV. CDR3 amino acids: CASSFPGLAADEQFF. DNA of the CDR3: TGTGCCAGCAGCTTTCCGGGACTAGCGGCGGATGAGCAGTTCTTC.

In this sample, this clonotype turned up many times. The genes are TRBV5-1 and TRBJ1-1; D uncertain. The CDR3 is made up of 13 amino acids. Germline CDR1 and CDR2: SGHRS and YFSETQ. V lost 1 base and J 5 bases, leaving 9 bases between the germline ends. CDR3 nucleotide sequence: TGCGCCAGCAGCTTGCAAGGGCAAACTGAAGCTTTCTTT. Translation gives CASSLQGQTEAFF.

CDR3 loop: CASRPGLTDTQYF. The CDR3, as DNA: TGCGCCAGCAGGCCGGGACTCACAGATACGCAGTATTTT. The chain is built from TRBV5-1 and TRBJ2-3; TRBD2 is a possible D gene (6 bases). The ends were cut back, 5 bases at V and 2 bases at J, with 9 bases in the middle. The germline V gene has CDR1 SGHRS and CDR2 YFSETQ. This CDR3 is built from 13 residues.

The J gene is TRBJ2-1, the V gene TRBV2; the D call may be TRBD1 or TRBD2 (5 bases each). Germline V gene data show CDR1 as SNHLY and CDR2 as FYNNEI. Trimming took 6 bases from V and 3 from J, leaving 15 bases between them. CDR3 length: 15 residues. Here the CDR3 reads CASRIPGSSYNEQFF. The CDR3 nucleotides read TGTGCCAGCAGGATACCAGGGAGTAGCTACAATGAGCAGTTCTTC.

The V gene is TRBV25-1, the J gene TRBJ1-6, with D possibly being TRBD1 (6 bases). The CDR3 is 15 amino acids. V shed 1 base and J shed 6 bases, with 10 bases lying between them. Per the germline V gene, CDR1 is MGHDK and CDR2 is SYGVNS. CDR3 residues: CASSESGRGNSPLHF. DNA of the CDR3: TGTGCCAGCAGTGAATCCGGCAGGGGTAATTCACCCCTCCACTTT. Together with reference TRBV25-1 and TRBJ1-6, the CDR3 gives the full variable domain: EADIYQTPRYLVIGTGKKITLECSQTMGHDKMYWYQQDPGMELHLIHYSYGVNSTEKGDLSSESTVSRIRTEHFPLTLESARPSHTSQYLCASSESGRGNSPLHFGNGTRLTVT.

This clonotype was detected ten times or more. The chain joins TRBV19 to TRBJ2-3, with D perhaps TRBD2 (6 bases). V was pared by 6 bases and J by 0 bases, with 13 bases between. Germline V gives CDR1 LNHDA, CDR2 SQIVND (reference sequence). There are 15 residues in the CDR3. In DNA, the CDR3 is TGTGCCAGTAGCATGGGAGGTGGGAGCACAGATACGCAGTATTTT. Translated: CASSMGGGSTDTQYF. The whole variable domain, remainder taken from reference TRBV19 and TRBJ2-3, is DGGITQSPKYLFRKEGQNVTLSCEQNLNHDAMYWYRQDPGQGLRLIYYSQIVNDFQKGDIAEGYSVSREKKESFPLTVTSAQKNPTAFYLCASSMGGGSTDTQYFGPGTRLTVL.

The rearrangement links TRBV5-1 to TRBJ2-3; D gene unclear. Germline lookup yields CDR1 SGHRS and CDR2 YFSETQ. Between the trimmed V and J ends, which lost 0 bases and 6 bases, there was a span of 11 bases. The CDR3 covers 14 residues. In nucleotides, the CDR3 is TGCGCCAGCAGCTTGGCGATAGTGGGGGATACGCAGTATTTT. Translating gives CASSLAIVGDTQYF.

The chain links TRBV4-1 to TRBJ2-1, with 8 positions matching TRBD2. The V and J ends lost 3 bases and 4 bases, in that order; junction bases with no gene match: 8. Germline CDR1 and CDR2: MGHRA and YSYEKL. The CDR3 runs to 16 residues. The DNA for the CDR3 is TGCGCCAGCAGCCAGGCCAGCGGGGGAGGGTACAATGAGCAGTTCTTC. Translating it yields CASSQASGGGYNEQFF.

This clonotype was counted a single time. The chain combines TRBV7-2 with TRBJ2-5; 7 bases line up with TRBD2. CDR1 and CDR2 (germline): SGHTA, FQGNSA. The V gene end was trimmed by 5 bases and the J gene end by 4 bases; junction bases not matched to a gene: 7. CDR3 length equals 14 residues. CDR3 bases: TGTGCCAGCAGCCCTACCCTAGCGGCAGAGACCCAGTACTTC. It encodes CASSPTLAAETQYF.

V and J are TRBV7-3 and TRBJ1-1; D call uncertain. The germline V gene has CDR1 SGHTA and CDR2 FQGTGA. Trimming took 1 base from V and 5 from J, leaving 8 bases between them. This CDR3 spans 13 amino acids. As DNA, the CDR3 is TGTGCCAGCAGCTTAAGTACAACAACTGAAGCTTTCTTT. Its protein is CASSLSTTTEAFF.

V is TRBV7-9 and J is TRBJ2-4; TRBD2 is a possible D gene (6 bases). V was trimmed by 3 bases and J by 6 bases, leaving 9 bases between them. Germline V CDR1 and CDR2: SEHNR, FQNEAQ (reference sequence). The CDR3 length is 13 residues. This CDR3 is CASSFGGTNIQYF. DNA for the CDR3: TGTGCCAGCAGCTTTGGCGGGACAAACATTCAGTACTTC.

The V call is TRBV3-1, the J call TRBJ2-1, with unresolved D. The CDR3 contains 13 residues. Germline CDR1 is LGHDT and CDR2 is YNNKEL (reference sequence). Trimming cost V 1 base and J 8 bases, with 9 bases left between them. In DNA form, the CDR3 reads TGTGCCAGCAGCCAAGCATCAGGTCATGAGCAGTTCTTC. Its protein is CASSQASGHEQFF.

The table lists this clonotype with a few counts. CDR3 residues: CSARDVGLPGELFF. The CDR3 DNA reads TGCAGTGCTAGAGATGTTGGCTTACCCGGGGAGCTGTTTTTT. The chain recombines TRBV20-1 with TRBJ2-2; D ambiguous. The V gene lost 0 bases and the J gene lost 6 bases, with 11 bases spanning the gap. The CDR3 consists of 14 residues. Germline V gene data show CDR1 as DFQATT and CDR2 as SNEGSKA (reference sequence).

This clonotype was counted a few times. The genes are TRBV7-2 and TRBJ1-1; TRBD1 might be the D (6 bases). The CDR3 length is 14 residues. Looked up from germline, CDR1 is SGHTA and CDR2 is FQGNSA. Trimming removed 5 bases from V and 5 bases from J, with 15 bases in between. The CDR3, as DNA: TGTGCCAGCAGCCTACACAGGGAGAGTACTGAAGCTTTCTTT. It translates to CASSLHRESTEAFF.

This chain connects TRBV18 to TRBJ1-2, with D unresolved. In germline, CDR1 is KGHSH, CDR2 LQKENI. Between the trimmed V and J ends, which lost 1 base and 5 bases, there was a span of 8 bases. CDR3 length: 13 residues. DNA of the CDR3: TGTGCCAGCTCACCACAGGCCCGATATGGCTACACCTTC. Translated, it gives CASSPQARYGYTF.

V usage is TRBV12-3 or TRBV12-4 and J usage is TRBJ1-3; D is possibly TRBD1 (5 bases). CDR3 length: 14 residues. Trimming stripped 3 bases from V and 3 bases from J, with 9 bases between. CDR3 in DNA: TGTGCCAGCAGTTTCGGGACGCTTGGAAACACCATATATTTT. Translating it yields CASSFGTLGNTIYF.

This chain links TRBV6-6 with TRBJ1-2; TRBD1 agrees at 7 bases. The CDR3 has 13 residues. With 6 bases clipped from V and 4 bases from J, the junction kept 5 bases outside the gene matches. Germline lookup yields CDR1 MNHNY and CDR2 SVGAGI (reference sequence). CDR3 sequence reads: CASSSDRVYGYTF. The CDR3 DNA reads TGTGCCAGCAGCTCCGACAGGGTCTATGGCTACACCTTC.

The sample holds a few counts of this clonotype. The genes are TRBV10-3 and TRBJ2-3; 11 positions agree with TRBD2. V trimming: 5 bases; J trimming: 2 bases; junction bases outside the gene matches: 6. The CDR3 loop spans 16 amino acids. Germline CDR1 ENHRY, CDR2 SYGVKD. The DNA for the CDR3 is TGTGCCATCAGTTATACTAGCGGGGGACACACAGATACGCAGTATTTT. This gives the protein CAISYTSGGHTDTQYF.

This clonotype was detected only a few times. The rearrangement uses TRBV30 and TRBJ2-3; D not resolved. Deletions cut 1 base from V and 0 bases from J, with 2 bases between. Germline V gene sequence: CDR1 GTSNPN, CDR2 SVGIG (reference sequence). The CDR3 spans 12 residues. CDR3 amino acids: CAWSASTDTQYF. In DNA, the CDR3 is TGTGCCTGGAGTGCTAGCACAGATACGCAGTATTTT. Using reference TRBV30 and TRBJ2-3 for the parts outside the CDR3, the full variable domain is SQTIHQWPATLVQPVGSPLSLECTVEGTSNPNLYWYRQAAGRGLQLLFYSVGIGQISSEVPQNLSASRPQDRQFILSSKKLLLSDSGFYLCAWSASTDTQYFGPGTRLTVL.

The chain joins TRBV2 to TRBJ2-7; TRBD1 agrees at 10 bases. The trim removed 7 bases at V and 4 bases at J, leaving 4 bases unmatched. CDR1 and CDR2 (germline): SNHLY, FYNNEI. CDR3 length: 13 residues. The CDR3 coding sequence is TGTGCCAGCAATCCGGGACAGGGGTACGAGCAGTACTTC. Translation gives CASNPGQGYEQYF.

This clonotype was seen a handful of times. The CDR3 protein is CASSQPTGVGYNEQFF. CDR3 coding DNA: TGCGCCAGCAGCCAGCCTACAGGGGTCGGCTACAATGAGCAGTTCTTC. The chain uses TRBV4-1 and TRBJ2-1, with 7 bases identical to TRBD1. V trimming: 3 bases; J trimming: 3 bases; junction bases outside the gene matches: 8. The CDR3 runs 16 residues. Germline V gene sequence: CDR1 MGHRA, CDR2 YSYEKL.